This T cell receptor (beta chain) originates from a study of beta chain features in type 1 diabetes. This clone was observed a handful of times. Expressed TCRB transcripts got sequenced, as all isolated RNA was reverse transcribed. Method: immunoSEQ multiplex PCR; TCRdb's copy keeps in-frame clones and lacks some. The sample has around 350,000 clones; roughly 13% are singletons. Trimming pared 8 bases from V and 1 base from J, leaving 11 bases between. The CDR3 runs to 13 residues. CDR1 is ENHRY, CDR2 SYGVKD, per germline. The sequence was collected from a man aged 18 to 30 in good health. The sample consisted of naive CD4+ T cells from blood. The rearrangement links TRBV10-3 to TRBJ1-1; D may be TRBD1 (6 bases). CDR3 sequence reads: CAIHREQNTEAFF. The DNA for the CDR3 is TGTGCCATCCACAGGGAACAGAACACTGAAGCTTTCTTT.